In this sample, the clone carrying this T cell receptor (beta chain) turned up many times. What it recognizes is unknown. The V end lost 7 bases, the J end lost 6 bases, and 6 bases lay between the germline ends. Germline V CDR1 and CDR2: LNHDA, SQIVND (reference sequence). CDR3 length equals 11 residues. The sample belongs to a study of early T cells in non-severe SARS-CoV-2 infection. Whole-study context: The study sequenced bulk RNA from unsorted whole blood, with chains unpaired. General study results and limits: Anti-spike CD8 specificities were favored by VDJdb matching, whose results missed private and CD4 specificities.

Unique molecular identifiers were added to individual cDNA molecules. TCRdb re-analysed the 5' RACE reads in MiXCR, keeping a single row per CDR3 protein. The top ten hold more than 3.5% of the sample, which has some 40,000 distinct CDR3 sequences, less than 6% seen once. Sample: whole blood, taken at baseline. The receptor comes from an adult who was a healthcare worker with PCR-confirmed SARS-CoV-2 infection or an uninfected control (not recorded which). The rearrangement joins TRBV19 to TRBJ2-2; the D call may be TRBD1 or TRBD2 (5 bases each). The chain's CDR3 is CASMGAGELFF. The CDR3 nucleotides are TGTGCCAGTATGGGGGCCGGGGAGCTGTTTTTT.